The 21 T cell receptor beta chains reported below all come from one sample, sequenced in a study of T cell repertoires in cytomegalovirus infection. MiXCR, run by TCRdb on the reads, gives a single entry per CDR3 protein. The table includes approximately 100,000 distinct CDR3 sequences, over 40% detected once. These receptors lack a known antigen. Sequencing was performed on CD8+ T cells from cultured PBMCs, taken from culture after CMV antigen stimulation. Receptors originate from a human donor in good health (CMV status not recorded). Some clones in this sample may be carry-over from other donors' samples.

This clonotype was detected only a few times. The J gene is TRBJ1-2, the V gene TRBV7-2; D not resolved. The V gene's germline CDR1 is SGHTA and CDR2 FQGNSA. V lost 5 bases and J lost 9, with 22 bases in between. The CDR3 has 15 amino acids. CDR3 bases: TGTGCCAGCAGCACAACAACCGGGCCCCAAACTAGCTACACCTTC. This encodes CASSTTTGPQTSYTF. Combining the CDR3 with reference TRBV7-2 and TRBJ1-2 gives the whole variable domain GAGVSQSPSNKVTEKGKDVELRCDPISGHTALYWYRQSLGQGLEFLIYFQGNSAPDKSGLPSDRFSAERTGGSVSTLTIQRTQQEDSAVYLCASSTTTGPQTSYTFGSGTRLTVV.

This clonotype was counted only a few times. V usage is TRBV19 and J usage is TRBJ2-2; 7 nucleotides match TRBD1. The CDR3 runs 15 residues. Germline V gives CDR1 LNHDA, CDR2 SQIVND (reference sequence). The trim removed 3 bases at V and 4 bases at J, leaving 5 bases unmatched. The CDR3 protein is CASSITGTATGELFF. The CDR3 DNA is TGTGCCAGTAGTATTACCGGGACAGCCACCGGGGAGCTGTTTTTT.

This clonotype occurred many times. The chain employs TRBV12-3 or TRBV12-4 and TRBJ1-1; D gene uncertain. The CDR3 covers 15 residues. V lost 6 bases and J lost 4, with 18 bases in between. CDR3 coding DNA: TGTGCCAGCAGCTTAATATGGGCGATCGGCACTGAAGCTTTCTTT. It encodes CASSLIWAIGTEAFF.

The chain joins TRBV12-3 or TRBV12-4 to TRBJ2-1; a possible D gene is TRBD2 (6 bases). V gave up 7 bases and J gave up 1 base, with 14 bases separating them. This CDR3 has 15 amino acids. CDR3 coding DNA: TGTGCCAGCACTGGGGACGGGGGTTCCTACAATGAGCAGTTCTTC. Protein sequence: CASTGDGGSYNEQFF.

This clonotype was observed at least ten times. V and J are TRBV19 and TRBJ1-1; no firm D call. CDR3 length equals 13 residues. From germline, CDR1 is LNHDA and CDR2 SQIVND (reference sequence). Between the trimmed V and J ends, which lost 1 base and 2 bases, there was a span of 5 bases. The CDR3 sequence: CASSIVANTEAFF. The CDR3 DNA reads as TGTGCCAGTAGTATAGTGGCTAACACTGAAGCTTTCTTT.

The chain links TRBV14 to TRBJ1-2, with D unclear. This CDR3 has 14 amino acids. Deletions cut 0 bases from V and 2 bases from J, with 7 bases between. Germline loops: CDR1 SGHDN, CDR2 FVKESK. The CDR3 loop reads CASSQDPGNYGYTF. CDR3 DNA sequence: TGTGCCAGCAGCCAAGATCCCGGAAACTATGGCTACACCTTC.

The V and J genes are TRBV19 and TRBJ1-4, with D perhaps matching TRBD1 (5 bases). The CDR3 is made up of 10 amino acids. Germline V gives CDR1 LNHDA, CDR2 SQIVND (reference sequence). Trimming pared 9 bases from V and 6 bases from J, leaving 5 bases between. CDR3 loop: CARTDEKLFF. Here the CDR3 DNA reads TGTGCCAGGACAGATGAAAAACTGTTTTTT.

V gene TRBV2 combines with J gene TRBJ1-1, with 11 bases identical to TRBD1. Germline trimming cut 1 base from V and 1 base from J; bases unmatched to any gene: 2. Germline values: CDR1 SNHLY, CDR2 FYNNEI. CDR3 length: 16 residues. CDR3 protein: CASSEGTGGANTEAFF. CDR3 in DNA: TGTGCCAGCAGTGAAGGGACAGGGGGCGCGAACACTGAAGCTTTCTTT. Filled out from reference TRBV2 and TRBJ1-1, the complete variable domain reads EPEVTQTPSHQVTQMGQEVILRCVPISNHLYFYWYRQILGQKVEFLVSFYNNEISEKSEIFDDQFSVERPDGSNFTLKIRSTKLEDSAMYFCASSEGTGGANTEAFFGQGTRLTVV.

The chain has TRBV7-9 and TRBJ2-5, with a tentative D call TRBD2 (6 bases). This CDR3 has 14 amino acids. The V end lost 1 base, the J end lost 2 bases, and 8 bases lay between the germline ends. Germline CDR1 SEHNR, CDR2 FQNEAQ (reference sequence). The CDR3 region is CASSLVGTQETQYF. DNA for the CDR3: TGTGCCAGCAGCTTAGTCGGGACTCAAGAGACCCAGTACTTC.

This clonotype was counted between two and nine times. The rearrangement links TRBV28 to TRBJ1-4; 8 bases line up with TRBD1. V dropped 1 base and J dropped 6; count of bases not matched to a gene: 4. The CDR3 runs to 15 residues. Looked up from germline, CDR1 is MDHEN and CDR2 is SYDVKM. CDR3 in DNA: TGTGCCAGCAGTTTATACCCAGGGGGCGATGAAAAACTGTTTTTT. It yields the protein CASSLYPGGDEKLFF.

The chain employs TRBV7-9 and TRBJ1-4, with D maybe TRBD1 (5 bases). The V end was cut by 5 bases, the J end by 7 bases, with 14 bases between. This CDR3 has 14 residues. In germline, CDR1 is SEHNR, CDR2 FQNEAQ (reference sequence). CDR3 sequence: CASSRSVGGEKLFF. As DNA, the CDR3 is TGTGCCAGCAGCCGCTCAGTCGGGGGTGAAAAACTGTTTTTT.

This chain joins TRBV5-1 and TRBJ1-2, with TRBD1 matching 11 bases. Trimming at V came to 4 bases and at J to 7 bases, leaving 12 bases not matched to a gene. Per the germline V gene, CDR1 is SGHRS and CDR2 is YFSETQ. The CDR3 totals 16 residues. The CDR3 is CASSPEGGQGETGYTF. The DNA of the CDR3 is TGCGCCAGCAGCCCCGAGGGGGGACAGGGGGAAACTGGCTACACCTTC.

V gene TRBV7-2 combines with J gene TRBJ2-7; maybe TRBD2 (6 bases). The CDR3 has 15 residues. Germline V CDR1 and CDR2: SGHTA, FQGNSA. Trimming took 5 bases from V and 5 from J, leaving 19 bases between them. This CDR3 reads CASSLRAGSLDEQYF. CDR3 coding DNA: TGTGCCAGCAGCCTTCGGGCGGGGAGCTTGGACGAGCAGTACTTC.

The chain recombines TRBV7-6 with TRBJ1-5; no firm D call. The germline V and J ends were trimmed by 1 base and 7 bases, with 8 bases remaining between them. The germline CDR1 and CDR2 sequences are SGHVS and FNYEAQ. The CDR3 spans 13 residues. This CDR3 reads CASSLGWEQPQHF. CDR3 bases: TGTGCCAGCAGCTTAGGATGGGAGCAGCCCCAGCATTTT.

CDR3 sequence reads: CASSEVGRGNQPQHF. DNA of the CDR3: TGTGCCAGCAGTGAAGTGGGCAGGGGCAATCAGCCCCAGCATTTT. The V gene is TRBV6-1, the J gene TRBJ1-5; TRBD1 might be the D (5 bases). CDR3 length: 15 amino acids. In germline, CDR1 is MNHNS, CDR2 SASEGT. V lost 1 base, J lost 2 bases, and 9 bases lay in between.

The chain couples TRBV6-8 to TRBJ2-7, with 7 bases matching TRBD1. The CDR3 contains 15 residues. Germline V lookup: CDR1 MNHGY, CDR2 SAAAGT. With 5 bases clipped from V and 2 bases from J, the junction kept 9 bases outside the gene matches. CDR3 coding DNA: TGTGCCAGCAGTCAACCTAGGACAGGAACCTACGAGCAGTACTTC. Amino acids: CASSQPRTGTYEQYF.

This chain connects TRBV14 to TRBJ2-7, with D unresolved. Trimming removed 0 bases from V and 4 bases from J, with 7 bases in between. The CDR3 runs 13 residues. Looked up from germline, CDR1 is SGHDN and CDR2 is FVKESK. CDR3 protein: CASSQDYGYEQYF. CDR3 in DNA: TGTGCCAGCAGCCAAGACTACGGTTACGAGCAGTACTTC.

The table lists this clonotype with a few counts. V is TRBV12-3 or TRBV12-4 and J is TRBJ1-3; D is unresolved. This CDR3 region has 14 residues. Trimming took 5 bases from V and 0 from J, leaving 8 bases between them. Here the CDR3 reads CASSPYFSGNTIYF. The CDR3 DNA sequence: TGTGCCAGCAGTCCATATTTCTCTGGAAACACCATATATTTT.

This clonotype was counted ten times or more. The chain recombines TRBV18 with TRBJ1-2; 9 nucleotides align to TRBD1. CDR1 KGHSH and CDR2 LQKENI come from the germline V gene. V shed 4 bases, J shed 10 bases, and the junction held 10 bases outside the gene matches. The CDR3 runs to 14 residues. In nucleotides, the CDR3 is TGTGCCAGCTCACGACCGGGACAGGGTAGTGACTACACCTTC. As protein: CASSRPGQGSDYTF.

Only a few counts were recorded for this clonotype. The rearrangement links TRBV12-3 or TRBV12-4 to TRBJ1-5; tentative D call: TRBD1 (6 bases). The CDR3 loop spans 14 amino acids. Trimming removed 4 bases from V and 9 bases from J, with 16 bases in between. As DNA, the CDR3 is TGTGCCAGCAGTTCCCCACAGGGCGCGAGGCCCCAGCATTTT. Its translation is CASSSPQGARPQHF.

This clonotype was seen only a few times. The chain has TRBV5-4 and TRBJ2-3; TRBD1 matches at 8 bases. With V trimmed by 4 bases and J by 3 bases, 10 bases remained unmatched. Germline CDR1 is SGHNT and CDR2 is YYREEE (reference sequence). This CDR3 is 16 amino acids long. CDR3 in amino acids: CASSLSSGGRTDTQYF. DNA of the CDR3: TGTGCCAGCAGCCTGTCTTCAGGGGGCAGAACAGATACGCAGTATTTT. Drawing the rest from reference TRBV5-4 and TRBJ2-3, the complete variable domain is ETGVTQSPTHLIKTRGQQVTLRCSSQSGHNTVSWYQQALGQGPQFIFQYYREEENGRGNFPPRFSGLQFPNYSSELNVNALELDDSALYLCASSLSSGGRTDTQYFGPGTRLTVL.